Listed here are 28 T cell receptor beta chains from one sample, sequenced in a study of identifying expanded T cells in peripheral blood. Some clones are missing from TCRdb's copy, which holds only in-frame ones; the method was immunoSEQ multiplex PCR. The table lists roughly 120,000 clones, 88% of them singletons. The sequenced sample was blood. The receptors were sampled from a person aged 18 to 75 in good health.

V is TRBV7-9 and J is TRBJ2-3; D unclear. CDR3 length: 15 residues. Trimming removed 4 bases from V and 3 bases from J, with 14 bases in between. The germline V gene encodes CDR1 SEHNR and CDR2 FQNEAQ (reference sequence). The CDR3: CASSSYTTDTDTQYF. CDR3 DNA sequence: TGTGCCAGCAGCTCATACACTACAGATACAGATACGCAGTATTTT.

The genes are TRBV19 and TRBJ2-3; TRBD2 matches 7 bases. With 3 bases clipped from V and 8 bases from J, the junction kept 14 bases outside the gene matches. This CDR3 contains 16 residues. Germline V CDR1 and CDR2: LNHDA, SQIVND (reference sequence). The CDR3 spells CASSISAGVPPSTQYF. CDR3 DNA sequence: TGTGCCAGTAGTATCAGCGCGGGAGTTCCCCCGAGTACGCAGTATTTT.

The chain uses TRBV5-1 and TRBJ1-1; no definite D call. The CDR3 runs 13 residues. Trimming stripped 4 bases from V and 6 bases from J, with 13 bases between. The germline gives CDR1 SGHRS, CDR2 YFSETQ. The CDR3 loop reads CASSPEVAAEAFF. CDR3 sequence (DNA): TGCGCCAGCAGCCCGGAGGTCGCGGCTGAAGCTTTCTTT.

The chain employs TRBV9 and TRBJ2-6; 7 positions agree with TRBD1. There are 18 residues in the CDR3. J lost 2 bases, V lost 3 bases, and 11 bases had no gene match. Per the germline V gene, CDR1 is SGDLS and CDR2 is YYNGEE. Here the CDR3 reads CASSGPARQGPGANVLTF. CDR3 nucleotide sequence: TGTGCCAGCAGCGGCCCCGCCAGACAGGGCCCTGGGGCCAACGTCCTGACTTTC.

This rearrangement joins TRBV6-5 to TRBJ2-7, with a possible D match to TRBD1 (6 bases). This CDR3 comprises 15 residues. The germline V and J ends were trimmed by 5 bases and 0 bases, with 14 bases remaining between them. CDR1 and CDR2 from the germline V gene are MNHEY and SVGAGI. CDR3 region: CASSLRGSGSYEQYF. The CDR3 DNA is TGTGCCAGCAGTCTCAGGGGTTCAGGCTCCTACGAGCAGTACTTC.

This clone was seen once. CDR3 nucleotides: TGCGCCAGCAGCTTGGGGGGGCTCCAAGAGACCCAGTACTTC. It encodes CASSLGGLQETQYF. This rearrangement joins TRBV5-1 to TRBJ2-5, with D perhaps matching TRBD1 (6 bases). The CDR3 is 14 amino acids. CDR1 is SGHRS, CDR2 YFSETQ, per germline. V lost 0 bases, J lost 1 base, and 7 bases lay in between.

The rearrangement joins TRBV7-3 to TRBJ1-6; D remains ambiguous. Trimming cost V 1 base and J 10 bases, with 8 bases left between them. Germline CDR1 SGHTA, CDR2 FQGTGA. The CDR3 sequence is 13 residues long. The CDR3 protein is CASSLIRESPLHF. The CDR3 nucleotides read TGTGCCAGCAGCTTAATACGGGAGTCACCCCTCCACTTT. Full variable domain (rest looked up from reference TRBV7-3 and TRBJ1-6): GAGVSQTPSNKVTEKGKYVELRCDPISGHTALYWYRQSLGQGPEFLIYFQGTGAADDSGLPNDRFFAVRPEGSVSTLKIQRTERGDSAVYLCASSLIRESPLHFGNGTRLTVT.

The chain has TRBV6-5 and TRBJ2-6; 7 bases map to TRBD1. Germline V gene data show CDR1 as MNHEY and CDR2 as SVGAGI. The CDR3 covers 16 residues. J was trimmed by 4 bases and V by 2 bases; bases with no gene match: 5. CDR3 coding DNA: TGTGCCAGCAGTTACGCCACAGGGGCAGGGGCCAACGTCCTGACTTTC. This encodes CASSYATGAGANVLTF.

V is TRBV7-8 and J is TRBJ2-7; TRBD1 agrees at 10 bases. From germline, CDR1 is SGHVS and CDR2 FQNEAQ. J gave up 7 bases and V 2 bases, and 8 bases lay outside the gene matches. The CDR3 has 15 residues. The CDR3 reads CASSLMGTGVIEQYF. CDR3 nucleotide sequence: TGTGCCAGCAGCTTAATGGGGACAGGGGTAATTGAGCAGTACTTC.

The chain is built from TRBV10-3 and TRBJ1-1; no reliable D call. The CDR3 is made up of 14 amino acids. Trimming took off 0 bases at V and 4 bases at J, with 9 bases between the two ends. Germline CDR1 and CDR2: ENHRY and SYGVKD. CDR3: CAISESSRATEAFF. DNA of the CDR3: TGTGCCATCAGTGAGTCCTCCCGGGCCACTGAAGCTTTCTTT.

CDR3 sequence reads: CSVEGGGAFETQYF. CDR3 bases: TGCAGCGTTGAAGGCGGGGGGGCCTTTGAGACCCAGTACTTC. The genes are TRBV29-1 and TRBJ2-5; 9 bases map to TRBD2. CDR3 length: 14 residues. Germline loops: CDR1 SQVTM, CDR2 ANQGSEA. V was pared by 1 base and J by 5 bases, with 5 bases of the junction left unmatched. Variable domain in full (rest from reference TRBV29-1 and TRBJ2-5): SAVISQKPSRDICQRGTSLTIQCQVDSQVTMMFWYRQQPGQSLTLIATANQGSEATYESGFVIDKFPISRPNLTFSTLTVSNMSPEDSSIYLCSVEGGGAFETQYFGPGTRLLVL.

With respect to this clone: Other DNA sequences of this sample code for an identical CDR3. V usage is TRBV6-1 and J usage is TRBJ1-2; a weak D match, TRBD1 (6 bases). V dropped 3 bases and J dropped 4 bases, with 12 bases sitting between them. Germline CDR1 is MNHNS and CDR2 is SASEGT. CDR3 size: 14 residues. For the CDR3, the DNA is TGTGCCAGCAGTGACGGGGGGGCCGGCTATGGCTACACCTTC. It codes for CASSDGGAGYGYTF.

This rearrangement joins TRBV11-3 to TRBJ2-7; D is undetermined. Trimming removed 5 bases from V and 3 bases from J, with 17 bases in between. The germline V gene encodes CDR1 SGHNT and CDR2 YENEEA. This CDR3 has 15 amino acids. CDR3 region: CASSQDAGLGYEQYF. The CDR3 DNA sequence: TGTGCCAGCAGCCAAGATGCCGGGTTGGGCTACGAGCAGTACTTC.

This chain joins TRBV28 and TRBJ1-1; tentatively, D is TRBD1 (6 bases). This CDR3 is 17 amino acids long. Trimming took off 3 bases at V and 0 bases at J, with 17 bases between the two ends. Germline V gene lookup returns CDR1 MDHEN and CDR2 SYDVKM. The CDR3 protein is CASSLQITGTVNTEAFF. CDR3 sequence (DNA): TGTGCCAGCAGTTTGCAGATTACAGGGACGGTGAACACTGAAGCTTTCTTT.

This chain uses TRBV7-3 with TRBJ2-5, with no clear D. CDR1 is SGHTA and CDR2 is FQGTGA in the germline V gene. Trimming cost V 1 base and J 1 base, with 13 bases left between them. The CDR3 is 16 amino acids. Here the CDR3 DNA reads TGTGCCAGCAGCTTAAATCCTAGTGGGTCCCAAGAGACCCAGTACTTC. Protein sequence: CASSLNPSGSQETQYF.

This clone has a handful of counts. The CDR3 coding sequence is TGTGCCAGCAGCGGGGGGACAGCACGTAATTCACCCCTCCACTTT. Translating it yields CASSGGTARNSPLHF. The chain combines TRBV5-6 with TRBJ1-6, with TRBD1 matching 7 bases. CDR1 SGHDT and CDR2 YYEEEE come from the germline V gene. V lost 4 bases and J lost 6; bases outside the gene matches: 7. This CDR3 comprises 15 residues.

This chain joins TRBV7-9 and TRBJ1-1, with D perhaps matching TRBD1 (5 bases). This CDR3 has 15 residues. Trimming left V 8 bases short and J 5 bases short, with 21 bases between. CDR1 and CDR2 from the germline V gene are SEHNR and FQNEAQ (reference sequence). The CDR3 DNA reads TGTGCCAGCCGCTCACGGGACGCAAAAACGACTGAAGCTTTCTTT. Translated, it gives CASRSRDAKTTEAFF.

J is TRBJ1-1 and V is TRBV10-3; the match to TRBD1 covers 10 bases. This CDR3 region has 17 residues. The junction had 21 bases not matched to a gene; V was cut back by 10 bases and J by 7 bases. Looked up from germline, CDR1 is ENHRY and CDR2 is SYGVKD. CDR3 bases: TGTGCCACACGGTCGGGGACAGGGGTATCAAGAGGGGATGAAGCTTTCTTT. It translates to CATRSGTGVSRGDEAFF.

V and J are TRBV6-5 and TRBJ2-2; D is undetermined. This CDR3 region has 12 residues. Per the germline V gene, CDR1 is MNHEY and CDR2 is SVGAGI. V lost 10 bases and J lost 5, with 11 bases in between. The CDR3 DNA sequence: TGTGCCATCCAAGAGAGGACCGGGGAGCTGTTTTTT. Encoded protein: CAIQERTGELFF.

This clone was picked up a small number of times. The chain employs TRBV28 and TRBJ2-3; tentatively, D is TRBD1 (5 bases). This CDR3 region has 15 residues. V lost 2 bases and J 4 bases, leaving 13 bases between the germline ends. CDR1 and CDR2 (germline): MDHEN, SYDVKM. The CDR3 here is CASSLPLLGADTQYF. CDR3 nucleotide sequence: TGTGCCAGCAGTTTACCCCTGTTAGGGGCAGATACGCAGTATTTT.

This clone was detected only once. This chain connects TRBV7-7 to TRBJ2-2, with 10 bases lining up with TRBD2. Germline V gene sequence: CDR1 SSHAT, CDR2 FNYEAQ (reference sequence). This CDR3 is 16 amino acids long. Unmatched junction bases numbered 5, after V lost 4 bases and J lost 3 bases. This CDR3 reads CASSSSGGDYTGELFF. CDR3 coding DNA: TGTGCCAGCAGCTCGAGCGGGGGGGATTACACCGGGGAGCTGTTTTTT.

The rearrangement uses TRBV7-3 and TRBJ2-1; D remains ambiguous. V shed 5 bases and J shed 8 bases, with 16 bases lying between them. Germline loops: CDR1 SGHTA, CDR2 FQGTGA. This CDR3 has 14 amino acids. CDR3 region: CASSPMSPADEQFF. The CDR3 DNA reads as TGTGCCAGCAGCCCGATGAGCCCCGCGGATGAGCAGTTCTTC.

This chain joins TRBV5-1 and TRBJ1-4, with D maybe TRBD1 (6 bases). V shed 0 bases and J shed 3 bases, with 12 bases lying between them. CDR1 SGHRS and CDR2 YFSETQ come from the germline V gene. The CDR3 runs to 16 residues. The CDR3 sequence is CASSLESGAANEKLFF. Written as DNA, the CDR3 is TGCGCCAGCAGCTTGGAGTCGGGGGCCGCTAATGAAAAACTGTTTTTT.

The gene calls are TRBV28 and TRBJ2-2; 7 bases fit TRBD2. Germline trimming cut 8 bases from V and 1 base from J; bases unmatched to any gene: 4. This CDR3 has 14 amino acids. The germline CDR1 and CDR2 sequences are MDHEN and SYDVKM. CDR3 bases: TGTGCCAGCCTAGCGGAGATGAACACCGGGGAGCTGTTTTTT. Translating gives CASLAEMNTGELFF. The entire variable domain, with the rest obtained from reference TRBV28 and TRBJ2-2, is as follows: DVKVTQSSRYLVKRTGEKVFLECVQDMDHENMFWYRQDPGLGLRLIYFSYDVKMKEKGDIPEGYSVSREKKERFSLILESASTNQTSMYLCASLAEMNTGELFFGEGSRLTVL.

The J gene is TRBJ2-3, the V gene TRBV2, with D tentatively TRBD1 or TRBD2 (5 bases each). Trimming removed 7 bases from V and 1 base from J, with 9 bases in between. This CDR3 is 13 amino acids long. The germline CDR1 and CDR2 sequences are SNHLY and FYNNEI. This CDR3 reads CASKEGRTDTQYF. The CDR3 region has the DNA TGTGCCAGCAAAGAGGGACGCACAGATACGCAGTATTTT. Using reference TRBV2 and TRBJ2-3 for the parts outside the CDR3, the full variable domain is EPEVTQTPSHQVTQMGQEVILRCVPISNHLYFYWYRQILGQKVEFLVSFYNNEISEKSEIFDDQFSVERPDGSNFTLKIRSTKLEDSAMYFCASKEGRTDTQYFGPGTRLTVL.

The chain links TRBV6-1 to TRBJ2-7, with 7 positions matching TRBD2. The CDR3 loop spans 14 amino acids. The germline gives CDR1 MNHNS, CDR2 SASEGT. The ends lost 2 bases at V and 2 bases at J; junction bases unmatched: 3. CDR3 in DNA: TGTGCCAGCAGTGAACGGGACTACACCTACGAGCAGTACTTC. This codes for CASSERDYTYEQYF.

The chain links TRBV18 to TRBJ1-4; D perhaps matches TRBD1 (5 bases). This CDR3 region has 13 residues. The V end lost 4 bases, the J end lost 8 bases, and 11 bases lay between the germline ends. The germline V gene encodes CDR1 KGHSH and CDR2 LQKENI. The CDR3 DNA reads as TGTGCCAGCTCACGTTTAGGGGACGAAAAACTGTTTTTT. Translating it yields CASSRLGDEKLFF.

This chain uses TRBV2 with TRBJ2-5; D might be TRBD2 (5 bases). Germline V gene sequence: CDR1 SNHLY, CDR2 FYNNEI. V was shortened by 10 bases and J by 5 bases, with 23 bases between the two germline ends. The CDR3 contains 15 residues. The CDR3 DNA reads as TGTGCCACCCGCAAGGATAGCGCCGCGCTGGAGACCCAGTACTTC. This encodes CATRKDSAALETQYF.